A selection of T cell receptor beta chains follows, all from one sample in a study of PD-1 blockade in classical Hodgkin lymphoma. The table came from immunoSEQ multiplex PCR; TCRdb's copy has only in-frame clones and leaves some out. The sample lists around 50,000 clones, 90% occurring once. The material was peripheral blood mononuclear cells (PBMCs), obtained before the fourth cycle of nivolumab. These receptor sequences come from a human donor with classical Hodgkin lymphoma. Both conserved end residues are part of each CDR3. Fields, in order: D gene, clone size, J gene, V gene, CDR3 length, CDR3 DNA, CDR3 protein. The D gene is left open where the match is weak. Clone size appears in some rows only: once, few, many, or a class for an expanded clone.

d_call: .; clone_size: few; j_call: TRBJ1-3; v_call: TRBV9; cdr3_length: 14; cdr3_nt: TGTGCCAGCAACTATGACGCTCGGGGAAACACCATATATTTT; cdr3_aa: CASNYDARGNTIYF
d_call: .; clone_size: .; j_call: TRBJ2-2; v_call: TRBV9; cdr3_length: 16; cdr3_nt: TGTGCCAGCAGCGTAGAAGCGTTTTCGAACACCGGGGAGCTGTTTTTT; cdr3_aa: CASSVEAFSNTGELFF
d_call: TRBD1; clone_size: .; j_call: TRBJ1-1; v_call: TRBV30; cdr3_length: 17; cdr3_nt: TGTGCCTGGAGTCCGAGTGGTTGGGGACAGGGGAACACTGAAGCTTTCTTT; cdr3_aa: CAWSPSGWGQGNTEAFF
d_call: TRBD1; clone_size: .; j_call: TRBJ2-1; v_call: TRBV12-5; cdr3_length: 17; cdr3_nt: TGTGCTAGTGGAAGGGTTACAGGGGCGGGCTCCTACAATGAGCAGTTCTTC; cdr3_aa: CASGRVTGAGSYNEQFF
d_call: .; clone_size: .; j_call: TRBJ2-3; v_call: TRBV5-1; cdr3_length: 17; cdr3_nt: TGCGCCAGCAGCTTGGAGTATAGCTCCCAAGGGCCAGATACGCAGTATTTT; cdr3_aa: CASSLEYSSQGPDTQYF
d_call: .; clone_size: .; j_call: TRBJ2-4; v_call: TRBV7-9; cdr3_length: 15; cdr3_nt: TGTGCCAGCAGCCGACCCGATAGCGCCAAAAACATTCAGTACTTC; cdr3_aa: CASSRPDSAKNIQYF
d_call: .; clone_size: .; j_call: TRBJ1-3; v_call: TRBV9; cdr3_length: 17; cdr3_nt: TGTGCCAGCAGCGCCCGGCCTCTACAGGTAGTAGGAAACACCATATATTTT; cdr3_aa: CASSARPLQVVGNTIYF
d_call: .; clone_size: .; j_call: TRBJ1-2; v_call: TRBV30; cdr3_length: 15; cdr3_nt: TGTGCCTGGAGTGTCGTCCAGGCAGGCGACTATGGCTACACCTTC; cdr3_aa: CAWSVVQAGDYGYTF
d_call: TRBD1; clone_size: .; j_call: TRBJ1-5; v_call: TRBV5-5; cdr3_length: 14; cdr3_nt: TGTGCCAGCAGCTTGTCAGGGGGCCATCAGCCCCAGCATTTT; cdr3_aa: CASSLSGGHQPQHF
d_call: .; clone_size: .; j_call: TRBJ2-1; v_call: TRBV9; cdr3_length: 14; cdr3_nt: TGTGCCAGCAGCGTGCGGGACCTGTACAATGAGCAGTTCTTC; cdr3_aa: CASSVRDLYNEQFF
d_call: TRBD1; clone_size: .; j_call: TRBJ1-2; v_call: TRBV25-1; cdr3_length: 16; cdr3_nt: TGTGCCAGCAGTGAGGGGGGGACAGGGGTCCTCTATGGCTACACCTTC; cdr3_aa: CASSEGGTGVLYGYTF
d_call: .; clone_size: .; j_call: TRBJ1-1; v_call: TRBV7-3; cdr3_length: 17; cdr3_nt: TGTGCCAGCAGCTTAAATTGGCGGGAACGGACGGGCACTGAAGCTTTCTTT; cdr3_aa: CASSLNWRERTGTEAFF
d_call: .; clone_size: .; j_call: TRBJ2-7; v_call: TRBV7-9; cdr3_length: 12; cdr3_nt: TGTGCCAGCAATACGGGACCCTACGAGCAGTACTTC; cdr3_aa: CASNTGPYEQYF
d_call: TRBD2; clone_size: .; j_call: TRBJ2-5; v_call: TRBV10-1; cdr3_length: 16; cdr3_nt: TGCGCCAGCAGTGAAGGAACTAGCGGGGGGCAAGAGACCCAGTACTTC; cdr3_aa: CASSEGTSGGQETQYF